These 25 T cell receptor beta chains originate from one sample sequenced in a study of blood T cells in healthy people across ages. Together with a sample-barcoded 5' primer, a J-beta primer mix was included in a second PCR lasting about 6 to 12 cycles. Each CDR3 protein gets one entry after TCRdb re-called the 5' RACE reads with MiXCR. Of about 760,000 distinct CDR3 sequences detected, just under 25% appear once; the ten largest clones hold under 9.5%. These data are also associated with another study on T cells of mothers and their children.

The sequenced material came from blood. The receptors were sampled from a boy younger than 18 in good health.

A few counts support this clonotype. The chain has TRBV6-5 and TRBJ2-5; 9 bases fit TRBD2. The end of the DNA is better explained by TRBJ2-7, so the J call may be wrong. Germline V gene lookup returns CDR1 MNHEY and CDR2 SVGAGI. The CDR3 contains 14 residues. The chain's CDR3 is CASSWGLATYEQYF. The DNA of the CDR3 is TGTGCCAGCAGTTGGGGACTAGCCACCTACGAGCAGTACTTC.

J is TRBJ2-2 and V is TRBV7-3; 9 bases map to TRBD1. V trimming: 4 bases; J trimming: 7 bases; junction bases outside the gene matches: 4. Germline CDR1 is SGHTA and CDR2 is FQGTGA. This CDR3 spans 14 amino acids. CDR3 nucleotide sequence: TGTGCCAGCAGCTCGACAGGGGGGATCGGGGAGCTGTTTTTT. Its protein is CASSSTGGIGELFF. Full variable domain (outside the CDR3, taken from reference TRBV7-3 and TRBJ2-2): GAGVSQTPSNKVTEKGKYVELRCDPISGHTALYWYRQSLGQGPEFLIYFQGTGAADDSGLPNDRFFAVRPEGSVSTLKIQRTERGDSAVYLCASSSTGGIGELFFGEGSRLTVL.

This clonotype was detected once. V and J are TRBV7-9 and TRBJ2-5; D could derive from TRBD1 or TRBD2 (6 bases each). V shed 0 bases and J shed 5 bases, with 13 bases lying between them. Germline V gene lookup returns CDR1 SEHNR and CDR2 FQNEAQ (reference sequence). This CDR3 has 15 amino acids. The CDR3, as DNA: TGTGCCAGCAGCTTAGCCCTGGGGGGCCCGGAGACCCAGTACTTC. It is translated as CASSLALGGPETQYF.

The V gene is TRBV20-1, the J gene TRBJ2-2, with 12 bases that match TRBD2. The trim removed 6 bases at V and 5 bases at J, leaving 7 bases unmatched. Germline values: CDR1 DFQATT, CDR2 SNEGSKA (reference sequence). This CDR3 spans 15 amino acids. The CDR3 sequence is CSAPTSGSITGELFF. CDR3 coding DNA: TGCAGTGCCCCGACTAGCGGGAGTATAACCGGGGAGCTGTTTTTT.

This clonotype turned up a few times. This chain uses TRBV7-9 with TRBJ2-5; D gene uncertain. Germline loops: CDR1 SEHNR, CDR2 FQNEAQ (reference sequence). V shed 5 bases and J shed 2 bases, with 15 bases lying between them. The CDR3 extends over 15 amino acids. As DNA, the CDR3 is TGTGCCAGCAGCACACACAAAGCCGAACAAGAGACCCAGTACTTC. It encodes CASSTHKAEQETQYF.

This chain connects TRBV19 to TRBJ1-1, with D unclear. The CDR3 is 13 amino acids. The germline gives CDR1 LNHDA, CDR2 SQIVND (reference sequence). V lost 3 bases and J 4 bases, leaving 9 bases between the germline ends. As DNA, the CDR3 is TGTGCCAGTAGTATCCCCCGTATCACTGAAGCTTTCTTT. Translating it yields CASSIPRITEAFF. Based on the CDR3 plus reference TRBV19 and TRBJ1-1, the full variable domain is DGGITQSPKYLFRKEGQNVTLSCEQNLNHDAMYWYRQDPGQGLRLIYYSQIVNDFQKGDIAEGYSVSREKKESFPLTVTSAQKNPTAFYLCASSIPRITEAFFGQGTRLTVV.

The chain combines TRBV10-2 with TRBJ2-1, with D possibly matching TRBD2 (5 bases). This CDR3 has 14 amino acids. Germline V CDR1 and CDR2: WSHSY, SAAADI. Between the trimmed V and J ends, which lost 7 bases and 0 bases, there was a span of 10 bases. The CDR3 region is CASMDGNSYNEQFF. CDR3 DNA: TGCGCCAGCATGGACGGGAACTCCTACAATGAGCAGTTCTTC.

This clonotype has a handful of counts. This chain links TRBV5-1 with TRBJ1-2; D gene uncertain. Germline CDR1 SGHRS, CDR2 YFSETQ. V lost 4 bases to trimming and J lost 6 bases, with 13 bases between them. CDR3 size: 13 residues. As DNA, the CDR3 is TGCGCCAGCAGCCTGGATGATTCTGATGGCTACACCTTC. Amino acids: CASSLDDSDGYTF.

V gene TRBV29-1 combines with J gene TRBJ1-2; unclear D gene. Per germline, CDR1 SQVTM and CDR2 ANQGSEA. This CDR3 is built from 13 residues. Deletions cut 7 bases from V and 9 bases from J, with 21 bases between. The CDR3 protein is CSDLDVLVWSYTF. The CDR3 coding sequence is TGCAGCGACCTGGACGTTTTGGTTTGGAGCTACACCTTC.

This clonotype has more than one count but fewer than ten. V and J are TRBV5-1 and TRBJ2-1, with 9 bases aligning to TRBD2. The V and J ends lost 2 bases and 8 bases, in that order; junction bases with no gene match: 5. This CDR3 region has 14 residues. Germline V CDR1 and CDR2: SGHRS, YFSETQ. CDR3 loop: CASSFSGSNDEQFF. The CDR3 DNA is TGCGCCAGCAGCTTTAGCGGGAGTAACGATGAGCAGTTCTTC.

In its sample, this clonotype was seen a few times. V is TRBV12-3 or TRBV12-4 and J is TRBJ2-5, with TRBD1 matching 10 bases. V shed 5 bases, J shed 4 bases, and the junction held 7 bases outside the gene matches. CDR3 length: 15 residues. CDR3 in amino acids: CASSPGTGASETQYF. Here the CDR3 DNA reads TGTGCCAGCAGTCCCGGGACAGGGGCCTCAGAGACCCAGTACTTC.

The chain combines TRBV20-1 with TRBJ1-1; 7 nucleotides agree with TRBD1. V lost 4 bases, J lost 1 base, and 3 bases stayed unmatched. The CDR3 sequence is 13 residues long. In germline, CDR1 is DFQATT, CDR2 SNEGSKA (reference sequence). The CDR3 sequence: CSAIGTENTEAFF. The DNA for the CDR3 is TGCAGTGCTATCGGGACAGAGAACACTGAAGCTTTCTTT.

The table lists this clonotype with a count of one. This chain connects TRBV20-1 to TRBJ2-3, with a tentative D call TRBD2 (6 bases). V was cut by 6 bases and J by 2 bases, with 18 bases left in between. The germline V gene has CDR1 DFQATT and CDR2 SNEGSKA (reference sequence). The CDR3 runs to 15 residues. The CDR3 bases are TGCAGTGCCCGGAGGGCAGGAGGCCCCACAGATACGCAGTATTTT. It yields the protein CSARRAGGPTDTQYF.

This sequence joins TRBV28 and TRBJ2-1; maybe TRBD1 (6 bases). This CDR3 has 16 amino acids. Trimming shortened V by 5 bases and J by 3 bases, and 17 bases separated the two germline ends. Per the germline V gene, CDR1 is MDHEN and CDR2 is SYDVKM. The CDR3 nucleotides are TGTGCCAGCAGTCCTGGGGCAGGGGCCCACTACAATGAGCAGTTCTTC. Protein: CASSPGAGAHYNEQFF.

This clonotype was seen more than once but under ten times. The V gene is TRBV7-2, the J gene TRBJ2-5, with D tentatively TRBD2 (7 bases). V was clipped by 3 bases and J by 0 bases, with 11 bases between them. Germline-derived CDR1 and CDR2 are SGHTA and FQGNSA. The CDR3 sequence is 15 residues long. This CDR3 reads CASSFPGGNQETQYF. The CDR3 DNA reads as TGTGCCAGCAGCTTTCCGGGGGGCAACCAAGAGACCCAGTACTTC.

This clonotype came up a few times. CDR3 amino acids: CAISEPTDNEQFF. In DNA, the CDR3 is TGTGCCATCAGCGAACCGACAGACAATGAGCAGTTCTTC. The chain carries TRBV10-3 and TRBJ2-1, with D maybe TRBD1 (5 bases). Trimming removed 6 bases from V and 5 bases from J, with 11 bases in between. The CDR3 length is 13 residues. Germline CDR1 is ENHRY and CDR2 is SYGVKD.

This clonotype has a handful of counts. The V gene is TRBV19, the J gene TRBJ2-1; TRBD1 matches at 8 bases. Germline trimming cut 6 bases from V and 5 bases from J; bases unmatched to any gene: 3. CDR3 length: 13 amino acids. Germline loops: CDR1 LNHDA, CDR2 SQIVND (reference sequence). The CDR3 DNA sequence: TGTGCCAGTAGCGTGGACAGGGACAATGAGCAGTTCTTC. Translation: CASSVDRDNEQFF.

The table lists this clonotype with a few counts. This chain uses TRBV4-1 with TRBJ1-1; the D is unclear. The CDR3 sequence is 14 residues long. Trimming removed 1 base from V and 0 bases from J, with 6 bases in between. CDR1 is MGHRA and CDR2 is YSYEKL in the germline V gene. In DNA form, the CDR3 reads TGCGCCAGCAGCCAAGGCCCCCTGAACACTGAAGCTTTCTTT. It is translated as CASSQGPLNTEAFF.

This clonotype was observed a single time. This chain links TRBV7-2 with TRBJ2-5; D is uncertain. Trimming pared 3 bases from V and 5 bases from J, leaving 13 bases between. In germline, CDR1 is SGHTA, CDR2 FQGNSA. The CDR3 has 14 amino acids. The CDR3 region is CASSFTRVGETQYF. The CDR3 DNA reads as TGTGCCAGCAGCTTTACCCGGGTGGGGGAGACCCAGTACTTC.

This clonotype was detected a few times. The V call is TRBV28, the J call TRBJ2-5; 8 bases are shared with TRBD1. Trimming removed 5 bases from V and 2 bases from J; junction bases left unmatched: 10. This CDR3 spans 16 amino acids. Germline CDR1 reads MDHEN; CDR2 reads SYDVKM. CDR3 sequence reads: CASSQRTGLRQETQYF. The CDR3 DNA follows: TGTGCCAGCAGTCAACGGACAGGGTTGAGGCAAGAGACCCAGTACTTC.

The chain is built from TRBV29-1 and TRBJ2-1, with TRBD1 identical over 11 bases. The V gene's germline CDR1 is SQVTM and CDR2 ANQGSEA. V was clipped by 5 bases and J by 3 bases; unmatched bases: 3. This CDR3 spans 14 amino acids. For the CDR3, the DNA is TGCAGCGTTCAGGGACAGGGGGACTACAATGAGCAGTTCTTC. This sequence encodes CSVQGQGDYNEQFF.

This clonotype was seen a few times. V is TRBV2 and J is TRBJ2-7; no clear D gene. V was cut by 7 bases and J by 6 bases, with 7 bases left in between. The CDR3 has 10 residues. Germline CDR1 and CDR2: SNHLY and FYNNEI. In nucleotides, the CDR3 is TGTGCCAGCAAGATTGGCGAGCAGTACTTC. Amino acids: CASKIGEQYF.

The table lists this clonotype with a few counts. V gene TRBV24-1 combines with J gene TRBJ2-2, with D perhaps given as TRBD1 or TRBD2 (6 bases each). Germline CDR1 is KGHDR and CDR2 is SFDVKD. The V end was cut by 5 bases, the J end by 7 bases, with 16 bases between. There are 15 residues in the CDR3. CDR3 sequence (DNA): TGTGCCACCAGTGGGTCTGGGGGGCAAGACGGGGAGCTGTTTTTT. It codes for CATSGSGGQDGELFF.

This clonotype was counted between two and nine times. The chain carries TRBV29-1 and TRBJ1-1; possible D gene TRBD1, 6 bases. Germline V lookup: CDR1 SQVTM, CDR2 ANQGSEA. The CDR3 length is 13 residues. Trimming shortened V by 2 bases and J by 3 bases, and 10 bases separated the two germline ends. The CDR3 loop is CSVERRGDTEAFF. CDR3 sequence (DNA): TGCAGCGTTGAACGGAGGGGGGACACTGAAGCTTTCTTT.

V and J are TRBV9 and TRBJ2-7; TRBD2 agrees at 7 bases. This CDR3 region has 14 residues. Germline loops: CDR1 SGDLS, CDR2 YYNGEE. J was trimmed by 2 bases and V by 0 bases; bases with no gene match: 2. The CDR3 nucleotides read TGTGCCAGCAGCGTAGACGCGGGAGCCTACGAGCAGTACTTC. Protein sequence: CASSVDAGAYEQYF. Using reference TRBV9 and TRBJ2-7 for the parts outside the CDR3, the full variable domain is DSGVTQTPKHLITATGQRVTLRCSPRSGDLSVYWYQQSLDQGLQFLIQYYNGEERAKGNILERFSAQQFPDLHSELNLSSLELGDSALYFCASSVDAGAYEQYFGPGTRLTVT.